This TCR beta chain was profiled in a study of T cell responses to AZD1222 COVID-19 vaccine. Generated by immunoSEQ multiplex PCR, the TCRdb table keeps only in-frame clones and is missing some. The sample gives about 110,000 clones, approximately 85% of which show up once; approximately 5% is in the top ten. Study results and caveats: Among the donors, most were white British and more were female, and clonal diversity was possibly underestimated.

Per the germline V gene, CDR1 is GTSNPN and CDR2 is SVGIG (reference sequence). This CDR3 comprises 15 residues. V lost 4 bases to trimming and J lost 1 base, with 16 bases between them. As regards this clone: Its antigen is undetermined.

The clonotype originates from an adult in good health. The chain employs TRBV30 and TRBJ1-2; maybe TRBD1 (5 bases). Sequencing used peripheral blood, obtained on day 0 of AZD1222 vaccination. The CDR3 is CAWNPGRVYNYGYTF. Written as DNA, the CDR3 is TGTGCCTGGAATCCAGGGCGGGTGTATAACTATGGCTACACCTTC. Complete variable domain (other parts from reference TRBV30 and TRBJ1-2): SQTIHQWPATLVQPVGSPLSLECTVEGTSNPNLYWYRQAAGRGLQLLFYSVGIGQISSEVPQNLSASRPQDRQFILSSKKLLLSDSGFYLCAWNPGRVYNYGYTFGSGTRLTVV.